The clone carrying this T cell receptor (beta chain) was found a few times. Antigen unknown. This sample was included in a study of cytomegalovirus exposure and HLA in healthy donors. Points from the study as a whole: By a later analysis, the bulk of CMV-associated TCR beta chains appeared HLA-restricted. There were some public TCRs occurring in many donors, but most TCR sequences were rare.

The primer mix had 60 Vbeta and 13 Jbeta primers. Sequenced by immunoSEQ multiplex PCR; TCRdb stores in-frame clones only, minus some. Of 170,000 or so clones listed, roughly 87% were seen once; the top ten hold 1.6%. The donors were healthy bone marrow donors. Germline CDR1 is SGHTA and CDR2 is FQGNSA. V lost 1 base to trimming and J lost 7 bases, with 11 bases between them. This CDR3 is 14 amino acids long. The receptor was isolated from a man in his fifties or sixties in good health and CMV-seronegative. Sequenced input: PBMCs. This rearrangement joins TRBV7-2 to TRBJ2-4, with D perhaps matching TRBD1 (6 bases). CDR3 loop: CASSLEWGRNIQYF. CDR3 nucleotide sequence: TGTGCCAGCAGCTTAGAATGGGGGCGGAACATTCAGTACTTC.